This T cell receptor (beta chain) was obtained from a study of chemoradiotherapy in HPV16-positive cancers. Overall study findings and caveats: The functional HPV-specific definition rests on just a couple of HPV16-positive patients.

Germline V gives CDR1 MNHNS, CDR2 SASEGT. The CDR3 covers 15 residues. V shed 6 bases and J 1 base; nucleotides not matched to a gene: 4. The data were produced by immunoSEQ multiplex PCR, yet TCRdb's version contains in-frame clones alone and is incomplete. The top ten clones hold 1.9% of a sample with about 5,400 clones, approximately 90% of them seen once. With regard to this clone: What it recognizes is unknown.

The sequencing here drew on blood, taken from a patient who underwent chemoradiotherapy. The V gene is TRBV6-1, the J gene TRBJ1-5; 9 bases match TRBD1. This TCR derives from a human donor with HPV-associated anogenital cancer. The CDR3 protein is CASSLTGGSNQPQHF. DNA for the CDR3: TGTGCCAGCAGCCTGACAGGGGGAAGCAATCAGCCCCAGCATTTT.